The clone carrying this TCR beta chain was observed at least ten times. As yet, its antigen is unknown. From the RT-PCR reads, TCRdb called clonotypes with MiXCR, one entry per CDR3 protein. Of hundreds of thousands of distinct CDR3 sequences in the sample, less than 15% were seen once. This sample stems from a study of response to subunit inactivated influenza vaccine. General observations from the study: Authors suggested seasonal influenza vaccinations each recruit few new T cells.

The CDR3 runs to 12 residues. With 5 bases removed from V and 12 bases from J, the gap between germline ends came to 14 bases. This clonotype was sampled from a man aged 50-60 years who received an inactivated influenza vaccine. Sample: PBMCs from blood, taken about 14 days before vaccination. The chain joins TRBV12-3 or TRBV12-4 to TRBJ2-1; D is possibly TRBD2 (6 bases). The CDR3 DNA is TGTGCCAGCAGTGCACTAGCAATTGGGCAGTTCTTC. Encoded protein: CASSALAIGQFF.